This T cell receptor beta chain was recovered during a study of blood T cell repertoires in COVID-19. Deletions cut 5 bases from V and 4 bases from J, with 9 bases between. CDR3 size: 14 residues. The germline V gene encodes CDR1 MNHEY and CDR2 SVGAGI. Here immunoSEQ multiplex PCR was the method, and the copy in TCRdb shows in-frame clones only, minus some. The sample consists of under 400,000 clones, about 86% of them appearing once. This chain uses TRBV6-5 with TRBJ1-6, with D uncertain. The sample was PBMCs or T cells enriched from blood (not recorded which). The sequence came from a woman aged 35 to 49 with acute COVID-19. For the CDR3, the DNA is TGTGCCAGCAGTCGAACTCCATATAATTCACCCCTCCACTTT. Protein product: CASSRTPYNSPLHF.